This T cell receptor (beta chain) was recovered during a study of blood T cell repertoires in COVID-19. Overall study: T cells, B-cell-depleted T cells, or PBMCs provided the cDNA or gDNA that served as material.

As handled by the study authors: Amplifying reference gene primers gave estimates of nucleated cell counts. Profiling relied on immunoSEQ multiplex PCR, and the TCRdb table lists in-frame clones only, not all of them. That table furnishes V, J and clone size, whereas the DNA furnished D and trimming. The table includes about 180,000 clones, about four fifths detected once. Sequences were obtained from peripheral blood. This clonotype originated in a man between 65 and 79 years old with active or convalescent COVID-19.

Written as DNA, the CDR3 is TGCGCCAGCAGCCAAGGGACAGGGATGACAGATACGCAGTATTTT. The encoded protein is CASSQGTGMTDTQYF. The genes are TRBV4-3 and TRBJ2-3; 8 nucleotides agree with TRBD1. This CDR3 has 15 amino acids. After removal of 1 base from V and 3 bases from J, the junction contained 3 bases not matched to a gene. CDR1 and CDR2 from the germline V gene are LGHNA and YSLEER.